Presented here are 18 T cell receptor beta chains from one specimen sequenced in a study of blood T cell repertoires in COVID-19. The repertoire was sequenced with immunoSEQ multiplex PCR; TCRdb's copy has only in-frame clones and lacks some. In the table there are over 85,000 clones, around 87% of which are singletons. The sequencing input was peripheral blood. The source is a man aged 40-49 years with acute or convalescent COVID-19.

As DNA, the CDR3 is TGTGCCAGCAGCCCGGGACAGGTCGGTAGCTATGGCTACACCTTC. It encodes CASSPGQVGSYGYTF. The chain employs TRBV14 and TRBJ1-2; 8 bases align to TRBD1. The germline CDR1 and CDR2 sequences are SGHDN and FVKESK. Trimming at V came to 4 bases and at J to 4 bases, leaving 8 bases not matched to a gene. This CDR3 is 15 amino acids long.

V and J are TRBV19 and TRBJ2-7, with 8 bases aligning to TRBD1. The CDR3 contains 15 residues. J lost 3 bases, V lost 3 bases, and 7 bases had no gene match. Germline lookup yields CDR1 LNHDA and CDR2 SQIVND (reference sequence). The CDR3 coding sequence is TGTGCCAGTAGTATTGAGACAGGGGTGGGCTACGAGCAGTACTTC. Amino acid sequence: CASSIETGVGYEQYF.

The genes are TRBV9 and TRBJ2-7, with TRBD2 identical over 8 bases. Looked up from germline, CDR1 is SGDLS and CDR2 is YYNGEE. CDR3 size: 12 residues. V shed 5 bases and J 5 bases; nucleotides not matched to a gene: 3. The CDR3: CASSGLANEQYF. CDR3 nucleotide sequence: TGTGCCAGCAGTGGACTAGCAAACGAGCAGTACTTC.

The chain joins TRBV5-4 to TRBJ1-2, with 9 bases identical to TRBD1. Germline CDR1 SGHNT, CDR2 YYREEE (reference sequence). The CDR3 totals 17 residues. The ends lost 0 bases at V and 0 bases at J; junction bases unmatched: 6. CDR3 sequence reads: CASSLGDRAKANYGYTF. In nucleotides, the CDR3 is TGTGCCAGCAGCTTGGGGGACAGGGCGAAAGCTAACTATGGCTACACCTTC.

Here the CDR3 reads CASSFGGTGQTKGAFF. Here the CDR3 DNA reads TGTGCCAGCAGCTTTGGGGGAACGGGACAGACTAAAGGGGCTTTCTTT. The chain uses TRBV7-9 and TRBJ1-1; TRBD1 matches 7 bases. V gave up 3 bases and J gave up 11 bases; unmatched junction bases: 18. The CDR3 is made up of 16 amino acids. Germline assignment: CDR1 SEHNR and CDR2 FQNEAQ (reference sequence).

This rearrangement joins TRBV3-1 (or the pseudogene TRBV3-2) to TRBJ1-4; D unclear. Deletions cut 1 base from V and 8 bases from J, with 14 bases between. CDR1 is LGHDT and CDR2 is YNNKEL in the germline V gene (reference sequence). The CDR3 runs 15 residues. Here the CDR3 DNA reads TGTGCCAGCAGCCAAGGAGATCACGGGTACGAAAAACTGTTTTTT. Translating it yields CASSQGDHGYEKLFF.

This chain connects TRBV15 to TRBJ2-7; 8 bases align to TRBD2. Per the germline V gene, CDR1 is LNHNV and CDR2 is YYDKDF (reference sequence). V lost 3 bases, J lost 2 bases, and 6 bases stayed unmatched. The CDR3 spans 15 residues. CDR3 coding DNA: TGTGCCACCAGCAGGGGACTAGGAGGGGCCTACGAGCAGTACTTC. Protein sequence: CATSRGLGGAYEQYF.

The chain uses TRBV30 and TRBJ2-4; 7 bases agree with TRBD1. Germline CDR1 reads GTSNPN; CDR2 reads SVGIG (reference sequence). This CDR3 spans 14 amino acids. V gave up 2 bases and J gave up 6 bases; unmatched junction bases: 7. Written as DNA, the CDR3 is TGTGCCTGGAGTATTGGGGGACAGATAAACATTCAGTACTTC. It is translated as CAWSIGGQINIQYF.

The genes are TRBV11-2 and TRBJ2-2; TRBD1 is a possible D gene (5 bases). Trimming removed 1 base from V and 0 bases from J, with 12 bases in between. The germline gives CDR1 SGHAT, CDR2 FQNNGV. The CDR3 is made up of 17 amino acids. CDR3 bases: TGTGCCAGCAGCTTAGGCGTTCGGACAACGAACACCGGGGAGCTGTTTTTT. This gives the protein CASSLGVRTTNTGELFF. Full variable domain (outside the CDR3, taken from reference TRBV11-2 and TRBJ2-2): EAGVAQSPRYKIIEKRQSVAFWCNPISGHATLYWYQQILGQGPKLLIQFQNNGVVDDSQLPKDRFSAERLKGVDSTLKIQPAKLEDSAVYLCASSLGVRTTNTGELFFGEGSRLTVL.

The chain couples TRBV5-6 to TRBJ2-3; 10 bases match TRBD2. The trim removed 1 base at V and 10 bases at J, leaving 12 bases unmatched. Germline loops: CDR1 SGHDT, CDR2 YYEEEE. CDR3 length equals 16 residues. The CDR3 spells CASSLFSGGTTLAQYF. The DNA for the CDR3 is TGTGCCAGCAGCTTGTTTAGCGGGGGGACCACCCTCGCGCAGTATTTT.

The J gene is TRBJ2-3, the V gene TRBV19; no clear D. V shed 3 bases and J shed 5 bases, with 3 bases lying between them. CDR3 length: 11 residues. The V gene's germline CDR1 is LNHDA and CDR2 SQIVND (reference sequence). CDR3 nucleotide sequence: TGTGCCAGTAGTATTCGAGATACGCAGTATTTT. Protein: CASSIRDTQYF.

The chain combines TRBV30 with TRBJ2-1; TRBD2 agrees at 8 bases. The CDR3 spans 17 residues. Trimming at V came to 2 bases and at J to 6 bases, leaving 15 bases not matched to a gene. CDR1 is GTSNPN, CDR2 SVGIG, per germline (reference sequence). The CDR3 sequence: CAWSPSLFSGNSNEQFF. CDR3 nucleotides: TGTGCCTGGAGTCCTTCCCTTTTTAGCGGGAATAGCAATGAGCAGTTCTTC.

The rearrangement links TRBV25-1 to TRBJ2-3; 8 nucleotides agree with TRBD1. Trimming cost V 6 bases and J 5 bases; bases outside gene matches: 13. The CDR3 has 16 residues. The germline gives CDR1 MGHDK, CDR2 SYGVNS. The CDR3 region has the DNA TGTGCCAGCAGGGGAATCTCCAGGGGGCGGGGAGATACGCAGTATTTT. Translated: CASRGISRGRGDTQYF.

The table lists this clone with a count of one. This chain links TRBV6-5 with TRBJ1-2; 8 positions match TRBD1. Germline lookup yields CDR1 MNHEY and CDR2 SVGAGI. The trim removed 5 bases at V and 7 bases at J, leaving 6 bases unmatched. The CDR3 is 13 residues long. The CDR3 spells CASSIGQGRGYTF. The CDR3 region has the DNA TGTGCCAGCAGTATAGGACAGGGTCGTGGCTACACCTTC.

The chain recombines TRBV7-8 with TRBJ1-5; 11 bases are shared with TRBD1. V was clipped by 4 bases and J by 6 bases; unmatched bases: 5. Germline CDR1 and CDR2: SGHVS and FQNEAQ. This CDR3 is built from 15 residues. CDR3 bases: TGTGCCAGCAGCTACGGGACAGGGGGAGGTCAGCCCCAGCATTTT. This translates into CASSYGTGGGQPQHF.

The V call is TRBV30, the J call TRBJ1-2, with D hard to call. This CDR3 contains 15 residues. Trimming removed 2 bases at V and 4 bases at J, with 17 bases between. Germline V gives CDR1 GTSNPN, CDR2 SVGIG (reference sequence). The CDR3 coding sequence is TGTGCCTGGAGTACCCGAGGGCAGGAGTTCTATGGCTACACCTTC. This encodes CAWSTRGQEFYGYTF.

This clone was seen only a few times. This rearrangement joins TRBV7-2 to TRBJ1-1; 9 bases are a match to TRBD1. The CDR3 runs to 13 residues. V shed 3 bases and J 6 bases; nucleotides not matched to a gene: 2. CDR1 and CDR2 (germline): SGHTA, FQGNSA. The CDR3 nucleotides read TGTGCCAGCAGCTTGACAGGGGGTCCTGAAGCTTTCTTT. It translates to CASSLTGGPEAFF.

V usage is TRBV7-8 and J usage is TRBJ2-2, with TRBD2 identical over 8 bases. With 2 bases clipped from V and 2 bases from J, the junction kept 13 bases outside the gene matches. CDR1 is SGHVS, CDR2 FQNEAQ, per germline. This CDR3 has 19 residues. CDR3 nucleotides: TGTGCCAGCAGCTTACCACCACCCAGCGGGGGTCCTAACACCGGGGAGCTGTTTTTT. Its translation is CASSLPPPSGGPNTGELFF.